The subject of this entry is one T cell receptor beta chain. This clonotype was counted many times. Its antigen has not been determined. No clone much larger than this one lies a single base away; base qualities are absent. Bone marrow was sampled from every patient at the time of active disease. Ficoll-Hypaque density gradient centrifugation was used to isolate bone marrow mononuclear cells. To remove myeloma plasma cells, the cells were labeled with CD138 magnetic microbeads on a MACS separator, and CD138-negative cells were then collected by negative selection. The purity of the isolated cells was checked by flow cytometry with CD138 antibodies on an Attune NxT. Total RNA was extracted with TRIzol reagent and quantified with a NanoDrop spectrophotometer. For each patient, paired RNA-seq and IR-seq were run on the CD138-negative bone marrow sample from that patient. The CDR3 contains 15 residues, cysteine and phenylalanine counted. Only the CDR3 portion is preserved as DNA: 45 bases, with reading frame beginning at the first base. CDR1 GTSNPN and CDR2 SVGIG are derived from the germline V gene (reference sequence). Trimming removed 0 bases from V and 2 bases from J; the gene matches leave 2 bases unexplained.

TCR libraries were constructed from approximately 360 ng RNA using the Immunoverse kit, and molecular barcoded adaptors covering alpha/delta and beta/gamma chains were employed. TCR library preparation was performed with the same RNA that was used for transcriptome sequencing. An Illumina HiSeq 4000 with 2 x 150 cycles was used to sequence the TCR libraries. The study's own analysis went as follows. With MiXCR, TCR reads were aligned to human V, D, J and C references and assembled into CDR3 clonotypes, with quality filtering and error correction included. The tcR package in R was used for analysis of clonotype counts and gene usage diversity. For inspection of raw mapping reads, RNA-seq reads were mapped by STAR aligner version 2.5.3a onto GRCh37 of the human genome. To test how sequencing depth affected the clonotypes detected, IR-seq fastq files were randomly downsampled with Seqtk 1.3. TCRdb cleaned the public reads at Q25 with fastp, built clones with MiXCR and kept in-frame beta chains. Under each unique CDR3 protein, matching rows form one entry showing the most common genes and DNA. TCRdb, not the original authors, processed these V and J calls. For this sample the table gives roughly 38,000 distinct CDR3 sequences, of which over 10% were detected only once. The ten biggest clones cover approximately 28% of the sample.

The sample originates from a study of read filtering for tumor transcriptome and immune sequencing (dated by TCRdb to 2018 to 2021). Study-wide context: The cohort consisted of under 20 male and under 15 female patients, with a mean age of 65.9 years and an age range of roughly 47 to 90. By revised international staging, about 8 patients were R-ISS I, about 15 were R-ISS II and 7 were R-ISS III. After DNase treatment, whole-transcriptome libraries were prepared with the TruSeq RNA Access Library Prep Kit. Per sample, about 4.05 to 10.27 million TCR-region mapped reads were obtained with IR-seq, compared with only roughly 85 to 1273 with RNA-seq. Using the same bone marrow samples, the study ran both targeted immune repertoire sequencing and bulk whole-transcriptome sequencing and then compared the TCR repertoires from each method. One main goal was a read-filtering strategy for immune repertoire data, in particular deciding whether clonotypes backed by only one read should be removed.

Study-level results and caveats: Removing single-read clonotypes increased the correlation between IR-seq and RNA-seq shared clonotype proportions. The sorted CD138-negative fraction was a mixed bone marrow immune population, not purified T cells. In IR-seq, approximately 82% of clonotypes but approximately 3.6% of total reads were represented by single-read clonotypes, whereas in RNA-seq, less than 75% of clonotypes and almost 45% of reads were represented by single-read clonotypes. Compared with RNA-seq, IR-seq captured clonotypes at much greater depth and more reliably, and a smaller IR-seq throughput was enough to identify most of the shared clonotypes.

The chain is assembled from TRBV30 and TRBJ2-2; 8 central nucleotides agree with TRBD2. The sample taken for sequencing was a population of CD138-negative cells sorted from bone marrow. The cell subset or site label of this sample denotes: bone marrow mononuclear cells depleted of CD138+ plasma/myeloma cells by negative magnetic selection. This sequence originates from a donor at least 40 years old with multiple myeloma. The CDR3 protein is CAWSVTSVNTGELFF. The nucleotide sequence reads TGTGCCTGGAGTGTGACTAGCGTAAACACCGGGGAGCTGTTTTTT.